Listed below are T cell receptor beta chains from one sample, sequenced in a study of cytomegalovirus exposure and HLA in healthy donors. Using immunoSEQ multiplex PCR, the repertoire was profiled, and TCRdb retains in-frame clones only, with some absent. The top ten hold around 0.96% of the sample, which has roughly 310,000 clones, roughly 86% seen once. The material sequenced was PBMCs. Every receptor here comes from a man between 25 and 39 years old in good health and CMV-seronegative. CDR3s include the opening cysteine and the closing phenylalanine or tryptophan. A D gene is named only where the DNA matches it firmly. Size is omitted from some rows. Given values are once, few, many or a class for expanded clones.

>-|TRBJ2-5|TRBV5-1|-
TGCGCCAGCAGCTTGACTAGTTGGGGAGAGGAGACCCAGTACTTC
CASSLTSWGEETQYF
>-|TRBJ1-5|TRBV27|-
TGTGCCAGCAGTTTATGGGCCAGAAACAGGGATCAGCCCCAGCATTTT
CASSLWARNRDQPQHF
>-|TRBJ1-2|TRBV5-4|-
TGTGCCAGCAGCTTGACGCAGGGCTATGGCTACACCTTC
CASSLTQGYGYTF
>-|TRBJ1-4|TRBV2|TRBD1
TGTGCCAGCAGTGGGACAGGGGGCGGGGAAAAACTGTTTTTT
CASSGTGGGEKLFF
>-|TRBJ2-7|TRBV27|-
TGTGCCAGCAGTTTGGGGGGGGCAAACGAGCAGTACTTC
CASSLGGANEQYF
>few|TRBJ2-7|TRBV7-8|-
TGTGCCAGCAGCTTAGCGGAGTCCTACGAGCAGTACTTC
CASSLAESYEQYF
>-|TRBJ2-2|TRBV7-7|-
TGTGCCAGCAGCTTAACAGTGACCGGGGAGCTGTTTTTT
CASSLTVTGELFF
>-|TRBJ2-2|TRBV11-3|TRBD2
TGTGCCAGCAGCCCGAAACCGGGACTAGCGAACACCGGGGAGCTGTTTTTT
CASSPKPGLANTGELFF
>-|TRBJ2-2|TRBV2|-
TGTGCCAGCAGTGAAGGAGCGAACACCGGGGAGCTGTTTTTT
CASSEGANTGELFF
>few|TRBJ1-5|TRBV5-1|TRBD1
TGCGCCAGCAGCATGACAGGGCTAAATCAGCCCCAGCATTTT
CASSMTGLNQPQHF
>-|TRBJ1-1|TRBV7-8|TRBD1
TGTGCCAGCAGCCCAGACAGGGCGAACACTGAAGCTTTCTTT
CASSPDRANTEAFF
>-|TRBJ2-2|TRBV6-1|-
TGTGCCACCCAGTCCGCCAGGAACACCGGGGAGCTGTTTTTT
CATQSARNTGELFF
>-|TRBJ1-1|TRBV12-5|TRBD1
TGTGCTAGTGGTTCCCCACAGGGGGCGGGAACTGAAGCTTTCTTT
CASGSPQGAGTEAFF
>once|TRBJ2-1|TRBV6-5|-
TGTGCCAGCAGATGGACTCCCTCCTACAATGAGCAGTTCTTC
CASRWTPSYNEQFF
>-|TRBJ1-2|TRBV5-1|TRBD1
TGCGCCAGCAGCCGTGTGGACAGGGGAGCTGGCTACACCTTC
CASSRVDRGAGYTF
>-|TRBJ1-5|TRBV19|TRBD1
TGTGCCAGTACTCACAGGGGGTGGGGTCAGCCCCAGCATTTT
CASTHRGWGQPQHF
>-|TRBJ2-1|TRBV2|-
TGTGCCAGCAGTGATACCGGGAGTATGGGTGCTGAGCAGTTCTTC
CASSDTGSMGAEQFF
>-|TRBJ1-6|TRBV6-5|TRBD1
TGTGCCAGCAGGCGGGACAGTTATAATTCACCCCTCCACTTT
CASRRDSYNSPLHF
>-|TRBJ2-7|TRBV5-4|TRBD1
TGTGCCAGCAGCTCCCCCCAGGACAGGGTCTGCGAGCAGTACTTC
CASSSPQDRVCEQYF